This is a list of T cell receptor beta chains from one sample in a study of beta chain features in type 1 diabetes. Assay: immunoSEQ multiplex PCR; the TCRdb copy retains only in-frame clones and omits some. The data show 200,000 to 300,000 clones, 11% seen once. Specimen: naive CD4+ T cells from blood. All receptors derive from a young man with type 1 diabetes. CDR3s include the opening cysteine and the closing phenylalanine or tryptophan. A D gene is named only where the DNA matches it firmly. Only part of the rows carry a size: once, few, many, or a class if the clone is expanded.

size: NA; V: TRBV5-1; J: TRBJ2-2; D: NA; CDR3: CASSLGPSSGELFF; DNA: TGCGCCAGCAGCTTGGGGCCCTCTTCCGGGGAGCTGTTTTTT
size: NA; V: TRBV6-1; J: TRBJ1-2; D: NA; CDR3: CASSEEGRNGYTF; DNA: TGTGCCAGCAGTGAGGAGGGGAGGAATGGCTACACCTTC
size: NA; V: TRBV11-3; J: TRBJ2-5; D: NA; CDR3: CASSRLIAAGWETQYF; DNA: TGTGCCAGCAGCCGACTCATTGCGGCAGGGTGGGAGACCCAGTACTTC
size: NA; V: TRBV6-5; J: TRBJ2-7; D: TRBD2; CDR3: CASSYGAGVSSYEQYF; DNA: TGTGCCAGCAGTTACGGGGCGGGGGTTAGCTCCTACGAGCAGTACTTC
size: few; V: TRBV28; J: TRBJ2-5; D: TRBD2; CDR3: CATLGTSGPSSWGPAQYF; DNA: TGTGCCACCTTAGGAACTAGCGGTCCTTCCTCCTGGGGCCCCGCCCAGTACTTC
size: NA; V: TRBV7-9; J: TRBJ1-1; D: NA; CDR3: CASSTGTFSEAFF; DNA: TGTGCCAGCAGCACCGGGACTTTCTCTGAAGCTTTCTTT
size: few; V: TRBV5-4; J: TRBJ1-1; D: TRBD1; CDR3: CASSQETGVNTEAFF; DNA: TGTGCCAGCAGCCAAGAGACAGGGGTAAACACTGAAGCTTTCTTT
size: NA; V: TRBV29-1; J: TRBJ1-4; D: TRBD1; CDR3: CSVVRTGGEKLFF; DNA: TGCAGCGTTGTTAGGACAGGCGGTGAAAAACTGTTTTTT
size: NA; V: TRBV28; J: TRBJ1-6; D: NA; CDR3: CASSSAGGSSSPLHF; DNA: TGTGCCAGCAGTTCGGCCGGGGGGAGTAGTTCACCCCTCCACTTT
size: NA; V: TRBV4-2; J: TRBJ2-5; D: TRBD2; CDR3: CASTSGRGVETQYF; DNA: TGTGCCAGCACCTCTGGGCGGGGGGTAGAGACCCAGTACTTC
size: NA; V: TRBV11-1; J: TRBJ2-2; D: TRBD1; CDR3: CASSLGDRGGTGELFF; DNA: TGTGCCAGCAGCTTAGGCGACAGGGGTGGAACCGGGGAGCTGTTTTTT
size: NA; V: TRBV6-5; J: TRBJ1-1; D: TRBD1; CDR3: CASRRDRGSAEAFF; DNA: TGTGCCAGCAGGAGGGACAGGGGGTCGGCTGAAGCTTTCTTT
size: NA; V: TRBV29-1; J: TRBJ2-1; D: TRBD2; CDR3: CSVDKVSGMSYNEQFF; DNA: TGCAGCGTTGATAAAGTCAGCGGGATGTCCTACAATGAGCAGTTCTTC
size: few; V: TRBV5-1; J: TRBJ2-7; D: NA; CDR3: CASRFPGQGEQYF; DNA: TGCGCCAGCAGATTTCCTGGACAAGGGGAGCAGTACTTC
size: few; V: TRBV4-1; J: TRBJ1-5; D: NA; CDR3: CASSQVAVSNQPQHF; DNA: TGCGCCAGCAGCCAGGTGGCCGTTAGCAATCAGCCCCAGCATTTT
size: few; V: TRBV4-2; J: TRBJ2-2; D: TRBD2; CDR3: CASSQDPAGGQGELFF; DNA: TGTGCCAGCAGCCAAGATCCAGCGGGGGGGCAAGGGGAGCTGTTTTTT
size: few; V: TRBV18; J: TRBJ1-1; D: NA; CDR3: CASSPPAGQNTEAFF; DNA: TGTGCCAGCTCACCACCAGCAGGTCAGAACACTGAAGCTTTCTTT
size: few; V: TRBV18; J: TRBJ2-1; D: NA; CDR3: CASSPTGYNEQFF; DNA: TGTGCCAGCTCACCGACAGGTTACAATGAGCAGTTCTTC
size: few; V: TRBV9; J: TRBJ2-1; D: NA; CDR3: CASSPQGRLDNEQFF; DNA: TGTGCCAGCAGCCCCCAGGGCCGACTAGACAATGAGCAGTTCTTC
size: NA; V: TRBV5-4; J: TRBJ2-7; D: TRBD1; CDR3: CASSSRDRGIGEQYF; DNA: TGTGCCAGCAGCTCCCGGGACAGGGGGATCGGGGAGCAGTACTTC
size: few; V: TRBV2; J: TRBJ2-7; D: NA; CDR3: CASSDTYEQYF; DNA: TGTGCCAGCAGTGATACCTACGAGCAGTACTTC
size: few; V: TRBV7-9; J: TRBJ2-1; D: NA; CDR3: CASSQQTAGSYNEQFF; DNA: TGTGCCAGCAGCCAACAGACGGCAGGCTCCTACAATGAGCAGTTCTTC
size: NA; V: TRBV7-2; J: TRBJ2-3; D: NA; CDR3: CASSFSQSYTQYF; DNA: TGTGCCAGCAGCTTTAGCCAGAGTTACACGCAGTATTTT
size: NA; V: TRBV25-1; J: TRBJ2-5; D: NA; CDR3: CASSEAGQETQYF; DNA: TGTGCCAGCAGTGAAGCAGGGCAAGAGACCCAGTACTTC
size: few; V: TRBV6-1; J: TRBJ2-5; D: TRBD1; CDR3: CASSLQGVNQETQYF; DNA: TGTGCCAGCAGTTTACAGGGGGTAAACCAAGAGACCCAGTACTTC
size: NA; V: TRBV12-5; J: TRBJ2-1; D: NA; CDR3: CASGTGPYNEQFF; DNA: TGTGCTAGTGGTACTGGTCCCTACAATGAGCAGTTCTTC
size: once; V: TRBV27; J: TRBJ1-6; D: TRBD1; CDR3: CASSSSRQGLNSPLHF; DNA: TGTGCCAGCAGTTCAAGCCGACAGGGGCTAAATTCACCCCTCCACTTT
size: NA; V: TRBV4-3; J: TRBJ2-2; D: TRBD2; CDR3: CASSHNLGLAGTGELFF; DNA: TGCGCCAGCAGCCACAACTTGGGACTAGCGGGCACCGGGGAGCTGTTTTTT
size: NA; V: TRBV19; J: TRBJ2-2; D: NA; CDR3: CASSPEGQPYTGELFF; DNA: TGTGCCAGTAGTCCGGAGGGTCAGCCTTACACCGGGGAGCTGTTTTTT
size: NA; V: TRBV5-8; J: TRBJ2-1; D: NA; CDR3: CASSLDGHQNEQFF; DNA: TGTGCCAGCAGCTTGGATGGCCATCAAAATGAGCAGTTCTTC
size: few; V: TRBV29-1; J: TRBJ1-1; D: NA; CDR3: CSVARQQNTEAFF; DNA: TGCAGCGTCGCTAGACAGCAGAACACTGAAGCTTTCTTT
size: few; V: TRBV6-5; J: TRBJ1-4; D: NA; CDR3: CASSTVDGGQLFF; DNA: TGTGCCAGCAGTACCGTGGACGGAGGACAACTGTTTTTT
size: few; V: TRBV5-1; J: TRBJ2-1; D: TRBD2; CDR3: CASSFSGGSYNEQFF; DNA: TGCGCCAGCAGCTTTAGCGGGGGCTCTTACAATGAGCAGTTCTTC